This T cell receptor beta chain was profiled in a study of technical replicates of blood from several donors. Produced via immunoSEQ multiplex PCR; TCRdb's table is partial and in-frame only. The sample carries about 70,000 clones, 95% to 97% recorded once. This CDR3 region has 15 residues. Germline trimming cut 4 bases from V and 3 bases from J; bases unmatched to any gene: 9. CDR1 and CDR2 (germline): SGHRS, YFSETQ. This receptor was taken from a human donor in good health. Material for sequencing was T cells isolated from PBMCs. The gene calls are TRBV5-1 and TRBJ2-7, with 8 bases matching TRBD1. The CDR3 reads CASSPGQVIVYEQYF. CDR3 nucleotide sequence: TGCGCCAGCAGCCCGGGACAGGTGATAGTCTACGAGCAGTACTTC. Based on the CDR3 plus reference TRBV5-1 and TRBJ2-7, the full variable domain is KAGVTQTPRYLIKTRGQQVTLSCSPISGHRSVSWYQQTPGQGLQFLFEYFSETQRNKGNFPGRFSGRQFSNSRSEMNVSTLELGDSALYLCASSPGQVIVYEQYFGPGTRLTVT.